Below, 32 T cell receptor beta chains from the same sample are listed, as sequenced in a study of identical twins. TCRdb used MiXCR to reprocess the 5' RACE reads, holding one entry per CDR3 protein. The sample lists some 560,000 distinct CDR3 sequences, around a tenth occurring once. These records were also assigned to another study, of yellow fever vaccine responses in identical twins.

Sequencing was carried out using PBMCs. The receptors were sampled from a woman between 18 and 30 years old in good health.

V gene TRBV4-3 combines with J gene TRBJ2-1, with D perhaps given as TRBD1 or TRBD2 (5 bases each). This CDR3 has 14 residues. Trimming left V 0 bases short and J 8 bases short, with 11 bases between. The germline V gene encodes CDR1 LGHNA and CDR2 YSLEER. The CDR3: CASSQEGVADEQFF. CDR3 DNA: TGCGCCAGCAGCCAAGAGGGGGTCGCCGATGAGCAGTTCTTC.

In its sample, this clonotype was seen a few times. J is TRBJ1-1 and V is TRBV20-1; 9 bases are shared with TRBD1. V lost 1 base to trimming and J lost 1 base; unmatched junction nucleotides: 4. CDR3 length: 15 amino acids. Germline assignment: CDR1 DFQATT and CDR2 SNEGSKA (reference sequence). The DNA of the CDR3 is TGCAGTGCTAGAGGACAGGGGGGGGCGAACACTGAAGCTTTCTTT. Translation: CSARGQGGANTEAFF.

A few counts support this clonotype. V is TRBV7-2 and J is TRBJ2-7; 13 bases are a match to TRBD2. CDR1 is SGHTA, CDR2 FQGNSA, per germline. The V gene end was trimmed by 0 bases and the J gene end by 4 bases; junction bases not matched to a gene: 3. This CDR3 has 16 amino acids. This chain's CDR3 is CASSLAGTSGAYEQYF. CDR3 DNA sequence: TGTGCCAGCAGCTTAGCCGGGACTAGCGGGGCGTACGAGCAGTACTTC.

This clonotype showed up many times. The chain recombines TRBV21-1 with TRBJ2-7; TRBD1, the table's D call, was not compared with the DNA. TRBV21-1 is marked as a pseudogene. CDR3 length: 15 residues. This CDR3 is CASSSDRRKSYEQYF. CDR3 in DNA: TGTGCCAGCAGCTCGGACAGGCGGAAATCCTACGAGCAGTACTTC.

A few counts support this clonotype. This chain uses TRBV15 with TRBJ2-3, with a weak D call TRBD2 (5 bases). The germline V gene has CDR1 LNHNV and CDR2 YYDKDF (reference sequence). The germline V and J ends were trimmed by 5 bases and 0 bases, with 12 bases remaining between them. This CDR3 has 15 amino acids. The CDR3 sequence is CATSPRRTSTDTQYF. The CDR3 DNA reads as TGTGCCACCAGCCCACGGAGGACTAGCACAGATACGCAGTATTTT.

There are a few counts of this clonotype. The V and J genes are TRBV29-1 and TRBJ2-7; the match to TRBD1 covers 7 bases. The germline gives CDR1 SQVTM, CDR2 ANQGSEA. Trimming cost V 2 bases and J 7 bases; bases outside gene matches: 8. The CDR3 has 13 amino acids. The CDR3 reads CSVELNRGWEQYF. The CDR3 nucleotides are TGCAGCGTTGAATTGAACAGGGGCTGGGAGCAGTACTTC.

The chain is built from TRBV7-9 and TRBJ2-1; D is uncertain. The germline V gene encodes CDR1 SEHNR and CDR2 FQNEAQ (reference sequence). There are 16 residues in the CDR3. Trimming removed 1 base from V and 0 bases from J, with 10 bases in between. Written as DNA, the CDR3 is TGTGCCAGCAGCTTAGAGGGTTATAGCTCCTACAATGAGCAGTTCTTC. Translation: CASSLEGYSSYNEQFF.

This chain links TRBV20-1 with TRBJ2-1; D is possibly TRBD1 (6 bases). Germline values: CDR1 DFQATT, CDR2 SNEGSKA (reference sequence). The CDR3 spans 19 residues. V dropped 0 bases and J dropped 1 base, with 22 bases sitting between them. This CDR3 is CSAREAGARRADSYNEQFF. In nucleotides, the CDR3 is TGCAGTGCTAGAGAAGCAGGGGCCCGTCGGGCAGATTCCTACAATGAGCAGTTCTTC.

This clonotype was observed many times. The chain joins TRBV5-1 to TRBJ2-3, with D possibly TRBD2 on 5 matching bases. V lost 7 bases to trimming and J lost 1 base, with 7 bases between them. In germline, CDR1 is SGHRS, CDR2 YFSETQ. CDR3 size: 12 residues. CDR3: CASGLRTDTQYF. CDR3 coding DNA: TGCGCCAGCGGACTTCGCACAGATACGCAGTATTTT. The complete variable domain, with remaining parts taken from reference TRBV5-1 and TRBJ2-3, reads KAGVTQTPRYLIKTRGQQVTLSCSPISGHRSVSWYQQTPGQGLQFLFEYFSETQRNKGNFPGRFSGRQFSNSRSEMNVSTLELGDSALYLCASGLRTDTQYFGPGTRLTVL.

This clonotype was seen at least ten times. The rearrangement uses TRBV25-1 and TRBJ2-7, with no clear D. Trimming stripped 3 bases from V and 0 bases from J, with 18 bases between. The CDR3 runs to 17 residues. Germline assignment: CDR1 MGHDK and CDR2 SYGVNS. CDR3 sequence: CASSDHPRFGSSYEQYF. Written as DNA, the CDR3 is TGTGCCAGCAGTGATCATCCCCGGTTCGGTAGCTCCTACGAGCAGTACTTC.

V usage is TRBV15 and J usage is TRBJ2-7; the D call may be TRBD1 or TRBD2 (5 bases each). This CDR3 is built from 17 residues. Between the trimmed V and J ends, which lost 5 bases and 5 bases, there was a span of 25 bases. Germline-derived CDR1 and CDR2 are LNHNV and YYDKDF (reference sequence). CDR3: CATSRMVGSRQSHEQYF. The CDR3 region has the DNA TGTGCCACCAGCCGAATGGTAGGGAGCCGACAGTCCCACGAGCAGTACTTC.

Note on this clonotype: This CDR3 fails to terminate in the conserved phenylalanine or tryptophan, so it likely reflects a read error. No DNA is shown, since the ends of the CDR3 on it are uncertain; the CDR3 is the one TCRdb lists. V gene TRBV11-2 combines with J gene TRBJ2-5; the table's D gene call, TRBD2, was not cross checked with the DNA. The CDR3 contains 13 residues when both ends are counted. From germline, CDR1 is SGHAT and CDR2 FQNNGV. CDR3 sequence: CASSLVPSGRPGP.

This clonotype came up a few times. J is TRBJ2-7 and V is TRBV2; 8 positions agree with TRBD1. The CDR3 is made up of 13 amino acids. The junction had 7 bases not matched to a gene; V was cut back by 6 bases and J by 6 bases. The germline gives CDR1 SNHLY, CDR2 FYNNEI. CDR3 sequence reads: CASRYDRGGEQYF. CDR3 coding DNA: TGTGCCAGCAGGTACGACAGGGGTGGCGAGCAGTACTTC.

In its sample, this clonotype was seen a few times. V usage is TRBV5-1 and J usage is TRBJ2-3; D perhaps matches TRBD1 (5 bases). V was shortened by 0 bases and J by 5 bases, with 13 bases between the two germline ends. The length of the CDR3 is 15 residues. Germline V lookup: CDR1 SGHRS, CDR2 YFSETQ. The CDR3 nucleotides read TGCGCCAGCAGCTTGGCCACAAGGGGCCAAGATACGCAGTATTTT. As protein: CASSLATRGQDTQYF.

This clonotype was seen many times. V is TRBV7-9 and J is TRBJ2-7; 7 nucleotides match TRBD2. The germline V gene encodes CDR1 SEHNR and CDR2 FQNEAQ (reference sequence). Trimming cost V 7 bases and J 0 bases; bases outside gene matches: 9. The CDR3 runs 15 residues. CDR3 sequence: CASTGGTDSSYEQYF. The CDR3 region has the DNA TGTGCCAGCACCGGGGGGACTGATAGCTCCTACGAGCAGTACTTC.

CDR3 nucleotide sequence: TGTGCCACCAGTGACTTGCTGGGATCCCCCTACGAGCAGTACTTC. This encodes CATSDLLGSPYEQYF. The gene calls are TRBV24-1 and TRBJ2-7; D is ambiguous. CDR3 length: 15 amino acids. V was clipped by 4 bases and J by 2 bases, with 14 bases between them. Germline CDR1 KGHDR, CDR2 SFDVKD.

The gene calls are TRBV2 and TRBJ2-5; D is undetermined. This CDR3 contains 13 residues. CDR1 SNHLY and CDR2 FYNNEI come from the germline V gene. Trimming stripped 3 bases from V and 4 bases from J, with 9 bases between. The CDR3 nucleotides are TGTGCCAGCAGTGATGTACTGTTAGAGACCCAGTACTTC. This sequence encodes CASSDVLLETQYF. Drawing the rest from reference TRBV2 and TRBJ2-5, the complete variable domain is EPEVTQTPSHQVTQMGQEVILRCVPISNHLYFYWYRQILGQKVEFLVSFYNNEISEKSEIFDDQFSVERPDGSNFTLKIRSTKLEDSAMYFCASSDVLLETQYFGPGTRLLVL.

This clonotype came up a few times. The gene calls are TRBV4-1 and TRBJ2-7; D is unclear. Looked up from germline, CDR1 is MGHRA and CDR2 is YSYEKL. The CDR3 has 15 amino acids. Trimming left V 3 bases short and J 3 bases short, with 15 bases between. This chain's CDR3 is CASSQTETSGYEQYF. CDR3 DNA sequence: TGCGCCAGCAGCCAGACTGAGACATCGGGCTACGAGCAGTACTTC.

The J gene is TRBJ1-2, the V gene TRBV12-3 or TRBV12-4; D possibly corresponds to TRBD1 (5 bases). V was cut by 5 bases and J by 4 bases, with 17 bases left in between. This CDR3 region has 15 residues. The CDR3 here is CASSKRGAPIYGYTF. In nucleotides, the CDR3 is TGTGCCAGCAGTAAACGGGGCGCCCCGATCTATGGCTACACCTTC.

This clonotype was seen only a few times. The gene calls are TRBV3-1 and TRBJ1-1; TRBD1 matches at 8 bases. CDR3 length: 14 residues. With 4 bases clipped from V and 4 bases from J, the junction kept 5 bases outside the gene matches. Germline CDR1 and CDR2: LGHDT and YNNKEL (reference sequence). CDR3 loop: CASSLQDRATEAFF. CDR3 DNA sequence: TGTGCCAGCAGCCTCCAGGACAGGGCCACTGAAGCTTTCTTT. The full variable domain, in which reference TRBV3-1 and TRBJ1-1 provide the parts outside the CDR3, is DTAVSQTPKYLVTQMGNDKSIKCEQNLGHDTMYWYKQDSKKFLKIMFSYNNKELIINETVPNRFSPKSPDKAHLNLHINSLELGDSAVYFCASSLQDRATEAFFGQGTRLTVV.

The gene calls are TRBV3-1 and TRBJ2-7, with 7 bases matching TRBD2. Germline V gene sequence: CDR1 LGHDT, CDR2 YNNKEL (reference sequence). CDR3 length: 16 amino acids. V was clipped by 0 bases and J by 1 base; unmatched bases: 6. CDR3: CASSQDVAGVSYEQYF. CDR3 DNA: TGTGCCAGCAGCCAAGACGTAGCGGGCGTATCCTACGAGCAGTACTTC.

This clonotype was observed once. The rearrangement joins TRBV27 to TRBJ2-7, with 8 nucleotides matching TRBD1. V was pared by 0 bases and J by 12 bases, with 10 bases of the junction left unmatched. Germline V gene data show CDR1 as MNHEY and CDR2 as SMNVEV (reference sequence). The CDR3 is 14 amino acids. This chain's CDR3 is CASSLSGQGRFRYF. The CDR3 DNA reads as TGTGCCAGCAGTTTATCAGGACAGGGTAGGTTTCGGTACTTC.

The rearrangement uses TRBV24-1 and TRBJ2-6, with 11 nucleotides matching TRBD1. Looked up from germline, CDR1 is KGHDR and CDR2 is SFDVKD. CDR3 length: 19 residues. V shed 3 bases, J shed 0 bases, and the junction held 6 bases outside the gene matches. The CDR3 is CATSDRTGGTSSGANVLTF. In DNA form, the CDR3 reads TGTGCCACCAGTGATAGGACAGGGGGCACGAGCTCTGGGGCCAACGTCCTGACTTTC.

This clonotype appeared a few times. This sequence joins TRBV29-1 and TRBJ1-2; D is uncertain. V lost 4 bases to trimming and J lost 1 base, with 13 bases between them. The CDR3 has 14 residues. Germline CDR1 is SQVTM and CDR2 is ANQGSEA. CDR3 DNA sequence: TGCAGCGTTGCTGGACTTCAGCTTAACTATGGCTACACCTTC. Its protein product is CSVAGLQLNYGYTF.

The table lists this clonotype with many counts. V usage is TRBV4-2 and J usage is TRBJ2-7; 8 bases are shared with TRBD2. Germline V gene data show CDR1 as LGHNA and CDR2 as YNFKEQ. The trim removed 2 bases at V and 6 bases at J, leaving 9 bases unmatched. This CDR3 contains 15 residues. Here the CDR3 DNA reads TGTGCCAGCAGCCAACCTTCCGGGACTAGGAGCGAGCAGTACTTC. Protein product: CASSQPSGTRSEQYF.

This clonotype has a handful of counts. This rearrangement joins TRBV6-1 to TRBJ2-1; 8 positions match TRBD1. The length of the CDR3 is 15 residues. The germline V gene has CDR1 MNHNS and CDR2 SASEGT. With V trimmed by 5 bases and J by 9 bases, 12 bases remained unmatched. This chain's CDR3 is CASSPRQGIDSEQFF. The DNA for the CDR3 is TGTGCCAGCAGTCCACGACAGGGGATCGACTCTGAGCAGTTCTTC.

This clonotype was seen a handful of times. The V and J genes are TRBV12-3 or TRBV12-4 and TRBJ2-2; possibly TRBD1 for D (5 bases). The CDR3 is made up of 15 amino acids. The V and J ends lost 7 bases and 4 bases respectively, with 16 bases between them. DNA for the CDR3: TGTGCCAGCACCTTTTATCCTCAGGGCACCGGGGAGCTGTTTTTT. Protein: CASTFYPQGTGELFF.

This clonotype has a count of ten or more. The chain joins TRBV20-1 to TRBJ2-1; D possibly corresponds to TRBD2 (7 bases). V lost 4 bases and J 14 bases, leaving 24 bases between the germline ends. In germline, CDR1 is DFQATT, CDR2 SNEGSKA (reference sequence). This CDR3 region has 14 residues. For the CDR3, the DNA is TGCAGTGCTATACTCTCCAGGGGAGGGCCTTCTGAGTTCTTC. It specifies CSAILSRGGPSEFF.

The genes are TRBV20-1 and TRBJ2-7; 8 positions agree with TRBD2. CDR3 size: 13 residues. The V gene's germline CDR1 is DFQATT and CDR2 SNEGSKA (reference sequence). With V trimmed by 6 bases and J by 6 bases, 10 bases remained unmatched. For the CDR3, the DNA is TGCAGTGCGGATCCGGGACTAGTTCCCGAGCAGTACTTC. This translates into CSADPGLVPEQYF.

The V and J genes are TRBV12-3 or TRBV12-4 and TRBJ2-3; D remains ambiguous. There are 16 residues in the CDR3. Trimming shortened V by 3 bases and J by 0 bases, and 13 bases separated the two germline ends. CDR3: CASSFRRSPSTDTQYF. CDR3 nucleotides: TGTGCCAGCAGTTTCAGAAGGTCCCCGAGCACAGATACGCAGTATTTT.

Many counts were recorded for this clonotype. The chain links TRBV4-3 to TRBJ2-7; D not resolved. The CDR3 extends over 14 amino acids. Trimming shortened V by 0 bases and J by 6 bases, and 12 bases separated the two germline ends. CDR1 and CDR2 (germline): LGHNA, YSLEER. DNA for the CDR3: TGCGCCAGCAGCCAAGACGAGGTGAGGAGCGAGCAGTACTTC. Protein: CASSQDEVRSEQYF.

This clonotype was seen a few times. The genes are TRBV7-9 and TRBJ2-1, with a possible D match to TRBD1 (6 bases). Between the trimmed V and J ends, which lost 5 bases and 15 bases, there was a span of 17 bases. The V gene's germline CDR1 is SEHNR and CDR2 FQNEAQ (reference sequence). CDR3 length: 12 amino acids. CDR3 nucleotides: TGTGCCAGCAGCCCCCGGGACGGACAGTCGTTCTTC. Protein: CASSPRDGQSFF.